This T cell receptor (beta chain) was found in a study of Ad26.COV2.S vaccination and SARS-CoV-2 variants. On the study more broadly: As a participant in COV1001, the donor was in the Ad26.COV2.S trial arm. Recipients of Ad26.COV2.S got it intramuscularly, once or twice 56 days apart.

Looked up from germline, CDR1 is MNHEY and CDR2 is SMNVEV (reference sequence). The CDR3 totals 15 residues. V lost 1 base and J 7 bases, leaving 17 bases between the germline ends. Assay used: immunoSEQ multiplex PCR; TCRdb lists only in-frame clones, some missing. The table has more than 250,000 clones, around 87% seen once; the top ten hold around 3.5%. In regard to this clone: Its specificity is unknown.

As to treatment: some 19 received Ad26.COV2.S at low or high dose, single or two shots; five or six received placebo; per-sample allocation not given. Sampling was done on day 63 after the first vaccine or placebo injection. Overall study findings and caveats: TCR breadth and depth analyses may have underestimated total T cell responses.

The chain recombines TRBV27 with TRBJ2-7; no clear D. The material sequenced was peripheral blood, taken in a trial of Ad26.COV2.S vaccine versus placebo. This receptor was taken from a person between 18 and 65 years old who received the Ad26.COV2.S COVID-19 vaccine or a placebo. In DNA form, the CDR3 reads TGTGCCAGCAGTTTATTTGCTAGTGGAGATCGGGAGCAGTACTTC. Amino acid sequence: CASSLFASGDREQYF.